These 29 T cell receptor beta chains originate from one sample sequenced in a study of cytomegalovirus exposure and HLA in healthy donors. PCR amplification relied on 60 Vbeta primers (plus 13 Jbeta primers). Some clones are missing from TCRdb's copy, which holds only in-frame ones; the method was immunoSEQ multiplex PCR. This table holds 150,000 to 200,000 clones, 80% found once. Sample: PBMCs. All receptors derive from a young man in good health and CMV-seropositive.

The rearrangement uses TRBV18 and TRBJ1-1; 7 bases map to TRBD1. J gave up 4 bases and V 2 bases, and 7 bases lay outside the gene matches. CDR1 and CDR2 (germline): KGHSH, LQKENI. The CDR3 spans 15 residues. The CDR3 reads CASSPMERGRTEAFF. The CDR3 DNA sequence: TGTGCCAGCTCACCAATGGAGAGGGGGCGCACTGAAGCTTTCTTT.

V is TRBV6-5 and J is TRBJ1-1; no clear D gene. The germline V gene encodes CDR1 MNHEY and CDR2 SVGAGI. V lost 6 bases to trimming and J lost 7 bases, with 15 bases between them. The CDR3 runs 13 residues. The CDR3 sequence is CASSLELFGEAFF. In DNA, the CDR3 is TGTGCCAGCAGCTTAGAGTTGTTCGGTGAAGCTTTCTTT.

This chain uses TRBV11-2 with TRBJ2-7; D not certain. The CDR3 length is 13 residues. Germline CDR1 and CDR2: SGHAT and FQNNGV. The V end was cut by 0 bases, the J end by 5 bases, with 8 bases between. CDR3: CASSLDRSDEQYF. The CDR3 nucleotides are TGTGCCAGCAGCTTAGATCGCAGCGACGAGCAGTACTTC.

This sequence joins TRBV4-1 and TRBJ2-7; 7 bases map to TRBD2. CDR1 is MGHRA and CDR2 is YSYEKL in the germline V gene. The CDR3 is 15 residues long. The V segment lost 0 bases and the J segment 2 bases; nucleotides outside the gene matches: 4. The CDR3 is CASSQDGGGAYEQYF. CDR3 DNA sequence: TGCGCCAGCAGCCAAGATGGCGGGGGAGCCTACGAGCAGTACTTC.

With regard to this clone: A much larger clone lies one base from this, so it may be a read error. The chain couples TRBV6-5 to TRBJ1-2; 7 bases are shared with TRBD1. This CDR3 is built from 14 residues. The germline V gene has CDR1 MNHEY and CDR2 SVGAGI. V lost 4 bases and J lost 2; bases outside the gene matches: 4. CDR3 region: CASSSRTGNYGYTF. The CDR3 DNA reads as TGTGCCAGCAGTTCCCGGACAGGAAACTATGGCTACACCTTC.

The CDR3 loop is CASSPRVTGANVLTF. Written as DNA, the CDR3 is TGCGCCAGCAGCCCCAGGGTTACTGGGGCCAACGTCCTGACTTTC. The rearrangement uses TRBV5-1 and TRBJ2-6; tentatively, D is TRBD1 (5 bases). Germline V CDR1 and CDR2: SGHRS, YFSETQ. Trimming cost V 4 bases and J 2 bases, with 10 bases left between them. This CDR3 contains 15 residues.

This chain joins TRBV11-2 and TRBJ1-2, with 11 positions matching TRBD1. CDR3 size: 15 residues. Germline CDR1 SGHAT, CDR2 FQNNGV. V lost 4 bases, J lost 8 bases, and 9 bases stayed unmatched. This CDR3 is CASSSRDRGKWGYTF. The CDR3 DNA is TGTGCCAGCAGCTCCCGGGACAGGGGGAAATGGGGCTACACCTTC.

This clone has just a few counts. The rearrangement uses TRBV25-1 and TRBJ1-1; TRBD1 is a possible D gene (5 bases). The V gene lost 3 bases and the J gene lost 4 bases, with 12 bases spanning the gap. Germline V gene lookup returns CDR1 MGHDK and CDR2 SYGVNS. There are 14 residues in the CDR3. The CDR3 here is CASSDMGRATEAFF. DNA of the CDR3: TGTGCCAGCAGTGATATGGGCAGGGCCACTGAAGCTTTCTTT.

In nucleotides, the CDR3 is TGTGCCAGCAGAGGACTAGCGGGGTTCACAGATACGCAGTATTTT. It translates to CASRGLAGFTDTQYF. J is TRBJ2-3 and V is TRBV6-1; 12 nucleotides agree with TRBD2. Trimming removed 6 bases from V and 2 bases from J; junction bases left unmatched: 3. The CDR3 runs to 15 residues. The V gene's germline CDR1 is MNHNS and CDR2 SASEGT.

The V gene is TRBV19, the J gene TRBJ1-5, with a possible D match to TRBD1 (5 bases). Trimming stripped 1 base from V and 2 bases from J, with 12 bases between. The CDR3 sequence is 16 residues long. Germline assignment: CDR1 LNHDA and CDR2 SQIVND (reference sequence). In DNA form, the CDR3 reads TGTGCCAGTAGTATAGGTAGCGGGGGACGCAATCAGCCCCAGCATTTT. This codes for CASSIGSGGRNQPQHF. The full variable domain, in which reference TRBV19 and TRBJ1-5 provide the parts outside the CDR3, is DGGITQSPKYLFRKEGQNVTLSCEQNLNHDAMYWYRQDPGQGLRLIYYSQIVNDFQKGDIAEGYSVSREKKESFPLTVTSAQKNPTAFYLCASSIGSGGRNQPQHFGDGTRLSIL.

The chain is built from TRBV30 and TRBJ1-3, with D maybe TRBD1 (5 bases). The CDR3 totals 15 residues. Trimming removed 1 base at V and 0 bases at J, with 10 bases between. Per the germline V gene, CDR1 is GTSNPN and CDR2 is SVGIG (reference sequence). CDR3 DNA: TGTGCCTGGAGTGGACAGTTTATCTCTGGAAACACCATATATTTT. The encoded protein is CAWSGQFISGNTIYF.

The count of this clone is one. An end of the junction does not agree with germline; a read error may underlie this. The same CDR3 arises from other DNA sequences in this sample as well. This chain links TRBV13 with TRBJ1-1, with 9 positions matching TRBD1. Germline-derived CDR1 and CDR2 are PRHDT and FYEKMQ (reference sequence). There are 15 residues in the CDR3. The CDR3 DNA reads TGTGCCAGCAGCTTATATGGGACAGGGAACACTGAGGCTTTCTTT. This translates into CASSLYGTGNTEAFF.

The CDR3 loop reads CASSPRRGQGYNSPLHF. CDR3 bases: TGTGCCAGCTCACCAAGGCGCGGACAGGGCTATAATTCACCCCTCCACTTT. This chain links TRBV18 with TRBJ1-6; 8 positions match TRBD1. V shed 2 bases, J shed 3 bases, and the junction held 6 bases outside the gene matches. Looked up from germline, CDR1 is KGHSH and CDR2 is LQKENI. The CDR3 totals 17 residues.

The chain couples TRBV9 to TRBJ2-7; 7 bases match TRBD1. This CDR3 region has 16 residues. CDR1 is SGDLS, CDR2 YYNGEE, per germline. V dropped 4 bases and J dropped 1; count of bases not matched to a gene: 11. The CDR3 DNA is TGTGCCAGCAGCCCCAAGACAGGGATACTATCCTACGAGCAGTACTTC. It codes for CASSPKTGILSYEQYF.

The chain links TRBV7-9 to TRBJ1-1; TRBD1 is a possible D gene (5 bases). V was shortened by 8 bases and J by 1 base, with 14 bases between the two germline ends. The CDR3 length is 14 residues. From germline, CDR1 is SEHNR and CDR2 FQNEAQ (reference sequence). The CDR3 reads CASGDFSRNTEAFF. The DNA of the CDR3 is TGTGCCAGCGGGGACTTCAGTCGGAACACTGAAGCTTTCTTT. The complete variable domain, with remaining parts taken from reference TRBV7-9 and TRBJ1-1, reads DTGVSQNPRHKITKRGQNVTFRCDPISEHNRLYWYRQTLGQGPEFLTYFQNEAQLEKSRLLSDRFSAERPKGSFSTLEIQRTEQGDSAMYLCASGDFSRNTEAFFGQGTRLTVV.

This clone occurred once. The chain joins TRBV9 to TRBJ1-4, with D possibly being TRBD1 (5 bases). The germline V gene has CDR1 SGDLS and CDR2 YYNGEE. Trimming removed 3 bases at V and 8 bases at J, with 23 bases between. There are 17 residues in the CDR3. Written as DNA, the CDR3 is TGTGCCAGCAGCGCCAGCCCCGGGGGGTCCAGGCTCGAAAAACTGTTTTTT. It specifies CASSASPGGSRLEKLFF.

In its sample, this clone was seen a few times. The chain employs TRBV30 and TRBJ2-3, with D maybe TRBD2 (6 bases). The ends were cut back, 5 bases at V and 2 bases at J, with 20 bases in the middle. CDR3 length: 16 amino acids. Germline values: CDR1 GTSNPN, CDR2 SVGIG (reference sequence). CDR3 protein: CAWSSIRAGDTDTQYF. As DNA, the CDR3 is TGTGCCTGGTCATCGATACGAGCGGGTGACACAGATACGCAGTATTTT. Complete variable domain (other parts from reference TRBV30 and TRBJ2-3): SQTIHQWPATLVQPVGSPLSLECTVEGTSNPNLYWYRQAAGRGLQLLFYSVGIGQISSEVPQNLSASRPQDRQFILSSKKLLLSDSGFYLCAWSSIRAGDTDTQYFGPGTRLTVL.

The rearrangement joins TRBV9 to TRBJ1-2; D is ambiguous. Deletions cut 0 bases from V and 7 bases from J, with 13 bases between. CDR1 and CDR2 from the germline V gene are SGDLS and YYNGEE. The CDR3 has 14 amino acids. The CDR3 nucleotides read TGTGCCAGCAGCGTAGTGGCGGAATCGGCTGGCTACACCTTC. This translates into CASSVVAESAGYTF.

The chain is built from TRBV4-1 and TRBJ1-5; 8 bases map to TRBD1. V dropped 1 base and J dropped 9; count of bases not matched to a gene: 11. The CDR3 is 16 amino acids. Germline CDR1 and CDR2: MGHRA and YSYEKL. In DNA form, the CDR3 reads TGCGCCAGCAGCCAAGGGGAAGGGACAGGACAGAGGCCCCAGCATTTT. Amino acid sequence: CASSQGEGTGQRPQHF.

V is TRBV7-8 and J is TRBJ2-1, with TRBD2 as a possible D gene (5 bases). Trimming shortened V by 5 bases and J by 8 bases, and 16 bases separated the two germline ends. CDR1 and CDR2 from the germline V gene are SGHVS and FQNEAQ. The CDR3 is 14 amino acids. In DNA form, the CDR3 reads TGTGCCAGCAGCCCGTTAGGAGGTGGCGATGAGCAGTTCTTC. Translating it yields CASSPLGGGDEQFF.

V usage is TRBV30 and J usage is TRBJ2-5; the D is unclear. This CDR3 contains 13 residues. CDR1 is GTSNPN, CDR2 SVGIG, per germline (reference sequence). V lost 0 bases, J lost 5 bases, and 10 bases lay in between. The CDR3 here is CAWSVSQAETQYF. CDR3 bases: TGTGCCTGGAGTGTCTCGCAGGCCGAGACCCAGTACTTC. Based on the CDR3 plus reference TRBV30 and TRBJ2-5, the full variable domain is SQTIHQWPATLVQPVGSPLSLECTVEGTSNPNLYWYRQAAGRGLQLLFYSVGIGQISSEVPQNLSASRPQDRQFILSSKKLLLSDSGFYLCAWSVSQAETQYFGPGTRLLVL.

This clone was picked up a small number of times. The chain couples TRBV6-6 to TRBJ1-1; no reliable D call. Trimming cost V 2 bases and J 8 bases, with 9 bases left between them. Germline CDR1 reads MNHNY; CDR2 reads SVGAGI (reference sequence). The CDR3 length is 12 residues. CDR3 sequence: CASSYADLEAFF. The CDR3 DNA reads TGTGCCAGCAGTTACGCCGATCTAGAAGCTTTCTTT.

The V and J genes are TRBV11-2 and TRBJ1-2, with D perhaps TRBD1 (5 bases). Germline lookup yields CDR1 SGHAT and CDR2 FQNNGV. The CDR3 length is 14 residues. The V gene lost 4 bases and the J gene lost 8 bases, with 17 bases spanning the gap. This CDR3 reads CASSSILGKGGYTF. CDR3 coding DNA: TGTGCCAGCAGCTCGATTTTGGGGAAGGGGGGCTACACCTTC.

This clone has more than one count but fewer than ten. The chain is built from TRBV5-4 and TRBJ1-1, with D unclear. This CDR3 is built from 14 residues. Germline CDR1 reads SGHNT; CDR2 reads YYREEE (reference sequence). V lost 2 bases and J 1 base, leaving 9 bases between the germline ends. The CDR3 reads CASSFQAGNTEAFF. Here the CDR3 DNA reads TGTGCCAGCAGCTTCCAGGCCGGGAACACTGAAGCTTTCTTT.

The chain employs TRBV15 and TRBJ2-1, with D uncertain. CDR3 length: 15 amino acids. V lost 5 bases to trimming and J lost 0 bases, with 11 bases between them. Germline CDR1 and CDR2: LNHNV and YYDKDF (reference sequence). CDR3 amino acids: CATSPSANSYNEQFF. The CDR3 bases are TGTGCCACCAGCCCGTCTGCTAACTCCTACAATGAGCAGTTCTTC.

The chain has TRBV28 and TRBJ1-2; D is uncertain. Looked up from germline, CDR1 is MDHEN and CDR2 is SYDVKM. V lost 8 bases to trimming and J lost 3 bases, with 19 bases between them. The CDR3 has 15 residues. CDR3 amino acids: CASSTSGLGHYGYTF. In nucleotides, the CDR3 is TGTGCCAGCTCGACCTCAGGTCTGGGCCACTATGGCTACACCTTC.

This chain links TRBV6-4 with TRBJ2-5; D is possibly TRBD2 (6 bases). Trimming removed 7 bases from V and 0 bases from J, with 12 bases in between. CDR1 MRHNA and CDR2 SNTAGT come from the germline V gene. The CDR3 length is 14 residues. The DNA for the CDR3 is TGTGCCAGCATGCGGGGAGCGTACCAAGAGACCCAGTACTTC. Its protein is CASMRGAYQETQYF.

This chain links TRBV11-2 with TRBJ2-5; possibly TRBD2 for D (5 bases). V was pared by 4 bases and J by 8 bases, with 8 bases between. The CDR3 spans 11 residues. Germline lookup yields CDR1 SGHAT and CDR2 FQNNGV. CDR3: CASSSGSTQYF. The CDR3 nucleotides are TGTGCCAGCAGCTCGGGAAGTACCCAGTACTTC.

The chain recombines TRBV19 with TRBJ1-2; 10 bases are a match to TRBD1. The CDR3 contains 17 residues. The germline V gene encodes CDR1 LNHDA and CDR2 SQIVND (reference sequence). J gave up 6 bases and V 7 bases, and 17 bases lay outside the gene matches. The CDR3 bases are TGTGCCAGTACCCCATTGGGTGTCGGGACAGGGGTTCATGGCTACACCTTC. As protein: CASTPLGVGTGVHGYTF.